This T cell receptor (beta chain) was sequenced during a study of beta chain features in type 1 diabetes. On the study more broadly: Taken together, all samples contributed 95 million to 110 million examined sorted cells.

Investigators reverse transcribed all isolated RNA, so they sequenced expressed TCRB transcripts. Sequencing used immunoSEQ multiplex PCR; TCRdb keeps in-frame clones, though not all of them. The data hold some 410,000 clones, with about 14% observed a single time. Study-wide points: The naive, central memory and Treg TCRB repertoires looked more alike in patients than they did in healthy donors. Since sequencing was performed on cDNA, cells with high TCR expression could be over-represented.

In regard to this clone: What it recognizes is unknown. The sample contains more than one DNA sequence encoding this CDR3.

The authors sorted CD4+ naive, central memory, regulatory and stem cell-like memory cells via CD45RO/CCR7/CD25/CD127/CD95/CD27. The sample consisted of naive CD4+ T cells from blood. This TCR was sampled from a young man in good health.

CDR3 amino acids: CAWSVLAGGTDTQYF. CDR3 nucleotide sequence: TGTGCCTGGAGTGTTTTGGCGGGGGGCACAGATACGCAGTATTTT. The gene calls are TRBV30 and TRBJ2-3, with 7 nucleotides matching TRBD2. The length of the CDR3 is 15 residues. V dropped 0 bases and J dropped 1; count of bases not matched to a gene: 4. Germline loops: CDR1 GTSNPN, CDR2 SVGIG (reference sequence).